A single TCR beta chain is shown here with its context. Its antigen is currently unknown. Trimming took 5 bases from V and 0 from J, leaving 14 bases between them. Germline loops: CDR1 SGHVS, CDR2 FQNEAQ. The CDR3 consists of 16 residues. Sequenced by immunoSEQ multiplex PCR; TCRdb stores in-frame clones only, minus some. The sample gives 120,000 or so clones, about nine tenths of which show up once; around 4.5% is in the top ten. The data are from a study of T cell responses to AZD1222 COVID-19 vaccine. Study-wide results and limits: Spike-specific TCR breadth and depth grew following two AZD1222 doses. Donors, mostly white British, included more females; clonal diversity was possibly underestimated.

The chain carries TRBV7-8 and TRBJ2-1; D is perhaps TRBD2 (6 bases). The sample was peripheral blood, taken on day 0 of MenACWY control vaccination. The TCR was taken from an adult in good health. CDR3 bases: TGTGCCAGCAGCCCGGGAGTCCTGAGCTCCTACAATGAGCAGTTCTTC. Protein: CASSPGVLSSYNEQFF. The full variable domain, with the rest looked up from reference TRBV7-8 and TRBJ2-1, is GAGVSQSPRYKVAKRGQDVALRCDPISGHVSLFWYQQALGQGPEFLTYFQNEAQLDKSGLPSDRFFAERPEGSVSTLKIQRTQQEDSAVYLCASSPGVLSSYNEQFFGPGTRLTVL.